This is a list of T cell receptor beta chains from one sample in a study of T-cell memory formation after mild COVID-19. A single record per CDR3 protein comes from TCRdb applying MiXCR to the 5' RACE reads. The table records approximately 240,000 distinct CDR3 sequences, about 17% of them present only once. Sequenced material: PBMCs or a T cell subset sorted from them (not recorded which). The receptors come from a man between 18 and 35 years old who had mild COVID-19 (a few samples of this study predate the infection). Cell type and time point are not known. CDR3s include the opening cysteine and the closing phenylalanine or tryptophan. The order of the fields is V gene, J gene, D gene, clone size, CDR3 DNA, CDR3 protein. D genes are given only for firm matches. Clone size, where shown, is once, few, many, or a class for clones that have expanded.

TRBV7-9	TRBJ2-3	TRBD2	-	TGTGCCAGCAGCTTAGTCCCTAGCGGGGGGGCGAAAGATACGCAGTATTTT	CASSLVPSGGAKDTQYF
TRBV5-1	TRBJ1-2	-	few	TGCGCCAGCCGGAGGGACTGGGGCTACACCTTC	CASRRDWGYTF
TRBV5-6	TRBJ1-5	-	-	TGTGCCAGCAGCTTGGGGCCGGGGGTTAATCAGCCCCAGCATTTT	CASSLGPGVNQPQHF
TRBV20-1	TRBJ1-5	TRBD1	-	TGCAGTGCTAGAACAGGGGATAGCAATCAGCCCCAGCATTTT	CSARTGDSNQPQHF
TRBV7-2	TRBJ2-1	TRBD2	few	TGTGCCAGCAGCCCATCTAGCGGGGGGGCCGGCTATGAGCAGTTCTTC	CASSPSSGGAGYEQFF
TRBV12-3/TRBV12-4	TRBJ2-3	TRBD2	many	TGTGCCAGCAGTTTTTCTAGCGGGGGTGCAGATACGCAGTATTTT	CASSFSSGGADTQYF
TRBV7-2	TRBJ2-3	-	many	TGTGCCAGCAGCTCCATGGACAGTTCACGGCAGTATTTT	CASSSMDSSRQYF
TRBV10-3	TRBJ2-5	TRBD2	many	TGTGCCATCAGCTTTGGGGGGACTAGCGGGGACCAAGAGACCCAGTACTTC	CAISFGGTSGDQETQYF
TRBV30	TRBJ1-1	-	once	TGTGCCTGCCTTTCGAACACTGAAGCTTTCTTT	CACLSNTEAFF
TRBV7-2	TRBJ2-7	-	few	TGTGCCAGCAGCCCACCGGCCTACGAGCAGTACTTC	CASSPPAYEQYF
TRBV7-7	TRBJ2-5	-	-	TGTGCCAGCAGCTCGGGAAGCCGGGGACAAGAGACCCAGTACTTC	CASSSGSRGQETQYF
TRBV4-2	TRBJ1-2	-	-	TGTGCCAGCAGCCGGGGATCGGGCCGGGAACTCTATGGCTACACCTTC	CASSRGSGRELYGYTF
TRBV6-5	TRBJ2-2	TRBD2	-	TGTGCCAGCAGAATAGCGGGGGGGCCCAACACCGGGGAGCTGTTTTTT	CASRIAGGPNTGELFF
TRBV6-2/TRBV6-3	TRBJ2-5	-	-	TGTGCCACTACCATCGATAGGGATCAAGAGACCCAGTACTTC	CATTIDRDQETQYF
TRBV25-1	TRBJ1-5	-	-	TGTGCCAGCAGTGAATCTGGGAGGAATCAGCCCCAGCATTTT	CASSESGRNQPQHF
TRBV29-1	TRBJ1-2	-	few	TGCAGCGCCCTGTCCGTCCCGAACTATGGCTACACCTTC	CSALSVPNYGYTF
TRBV20-1	TRBJ2-3	-	-	TGCAGTGGGGGGGTCGGAGGCACAGATACGCAGTATTTT	CSGGVGGTDTQYF
TRBV4-3	TRBJ2-2	-	many	TGCGCCAGCAGCCAAGTTGGGCGGGCCAAGGGCCGGGAGCTGTTTTTT	CASSQVGRAKGRELFF
TRBV7-2	TRBJ1-4	-	few	TGTGCCAGCAGCCCTTGGGGGGCAGCTGCAACTAATGAAAAACTGTTTTTT	CASSPWGAAATNEKLFF
TRBV5-5	TRBJ2-7	-	few	TGTGCCAGCAGCTCATCCGACTGGAGATACGAGCAGTACTTC	CASSSSDWRYEQYF
TRBV11-1	TRBJ2-7	-	few	TGTGCCAGCAGCTTAAAATTTGGGGCCTACGAGCAGTACTTC	CASSLKFGAYEQYF
TRBV5-5	TRBJ1-2	-	-	TGTGCCAGCAGCTTACAGGGAGCCCGCTACACCTTC	CASSLQGARYTF
TRBV6-1	TRBJ2-3	TRBD1	many	TGTGCCAGCAGTGAAGCGTCCCGGGACAGGGGGCGAAGCACAGATACGCAGTATTTT	CASSEASRDRGRSTDTQYF
TRBV2	TRBJ2-2	-	-	TGTGCCAGCAGGGAGCCCGGGGAGCTGTTTTTT	CASREPGELFF
TRBV20-1	TRBJ1-2	-	-	TGCAGTGCTAGAGATCCCCAGGGGTCATGGGGCTACACCTTC	CSARDPQGSWGYTF
TRBV6-5	TRBJ1-2	-	-	TGTGCCAGCAGTTACTCCCCCACAGGGCTTGGCGGCTATGGCTACACCTTC	CASSYSPTGLGGYGYTF
TRBV3-1	TRBJ1-2	TRBD1	-	TGTGCCAGCAGCGCGGGACAGTCGAACTATGGCTACACCTTC	CASSAGQSNYGYTF
TRBV12-3/TRBV12-4	TRBJ2-6	-	few	TGTGCCAGCACTGAATTCAGGGGCCCTCTCTCTGGGGCCAACGTCCTGACTTTC	CASTEFRGPLSGANVLTF
TRBV4-2	TRBJ1-6	-	-	TGTGCCAGCAGCCAAGGGGATGCGGAGAATTCACCCCTCCACTTT	CASSQGDAENSPLHF
TRBV5-1	TRBJ2-5	-	-	TGCGCCAGCAGCTTGGCGTCAAGGACACAAGAGACCCAGTACTTC	CASSLASRTQETQYF
TRBV4-1	TRBJ2-1	TRBD2	few	TGCGCCAGCAGCCAAGATTTGGGTGGAGCGGGGGTGAGGAATGAGCAGTTCTTC	CASSQDLGGAGVRNEQFF
TRBV20-1	TRBJ2-3	-	-	TGCAGTGCTAGAGATCGGATGGGTAACACAGATACGCAGTATTTT	CSARDRMGNTDTQYF
TRBV4-1	TRBJ2-2	TRBD2	-	TGCGCCAGCAGCCAAGCCTTCCGGGGGGGCCGGGCAAGCGGGGAGCTGTTTTTT	CASSQAFRGGRASGELFF
TRBV7-2	TRBJ1-6	-	many	TGTGCCAGCAGCCCCCCCATGCAGTATAATTCACCCCTCCACTTT	CASSPPMQYNSPLHF
TRBV7-2	TRBJ2-5	-	-	TGTGCCAGCAGCCCCGGACTTCCCAAGACCCAGTACTTC	CASSPGLPKTQYF